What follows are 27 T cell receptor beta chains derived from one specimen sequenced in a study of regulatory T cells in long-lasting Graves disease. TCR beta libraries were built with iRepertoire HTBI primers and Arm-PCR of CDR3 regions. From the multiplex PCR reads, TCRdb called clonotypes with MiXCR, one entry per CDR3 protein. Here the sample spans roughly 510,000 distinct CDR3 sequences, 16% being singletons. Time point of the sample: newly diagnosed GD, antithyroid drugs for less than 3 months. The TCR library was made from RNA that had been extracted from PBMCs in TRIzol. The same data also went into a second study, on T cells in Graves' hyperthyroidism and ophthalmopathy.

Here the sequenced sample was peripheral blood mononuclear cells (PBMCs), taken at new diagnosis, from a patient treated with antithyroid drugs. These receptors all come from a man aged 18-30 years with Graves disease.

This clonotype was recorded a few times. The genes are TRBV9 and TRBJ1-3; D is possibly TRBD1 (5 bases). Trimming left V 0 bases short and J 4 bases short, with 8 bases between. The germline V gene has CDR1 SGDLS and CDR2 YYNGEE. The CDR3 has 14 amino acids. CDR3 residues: CASSVEGFGNTIYF. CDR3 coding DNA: TGTGCCAGCAGCGTAGAGGGGTTCGGAAACACCATATATTTT.

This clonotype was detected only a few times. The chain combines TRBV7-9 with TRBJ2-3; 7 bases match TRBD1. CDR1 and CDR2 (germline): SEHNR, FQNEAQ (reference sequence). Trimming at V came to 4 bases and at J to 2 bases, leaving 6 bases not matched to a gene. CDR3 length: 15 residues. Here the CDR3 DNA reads TGTGCCAGCAGCTCCCCGACAGGGATCACAGATACGCAGTATTTT. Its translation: CASSSPTGITDTQYF.

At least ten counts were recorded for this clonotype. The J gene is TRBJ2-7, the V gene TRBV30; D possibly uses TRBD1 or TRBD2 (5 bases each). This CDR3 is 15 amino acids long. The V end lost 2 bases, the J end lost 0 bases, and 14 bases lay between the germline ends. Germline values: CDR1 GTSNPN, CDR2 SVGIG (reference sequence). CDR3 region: CAWSSGAVPSYEQYF. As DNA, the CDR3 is TGTGCCTGGAGTTCCGGGGCGGTACCCTCCTACGAGCAGTACTTC.

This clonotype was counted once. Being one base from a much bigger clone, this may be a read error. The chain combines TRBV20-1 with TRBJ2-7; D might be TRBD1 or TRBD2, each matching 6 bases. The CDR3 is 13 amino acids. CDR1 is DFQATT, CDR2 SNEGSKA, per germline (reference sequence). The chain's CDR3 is CSGRGGGRYGQYF. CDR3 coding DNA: TGCAGTGGGCGCGGAGGGGGGCGCTACGGGCAGTACTTC.

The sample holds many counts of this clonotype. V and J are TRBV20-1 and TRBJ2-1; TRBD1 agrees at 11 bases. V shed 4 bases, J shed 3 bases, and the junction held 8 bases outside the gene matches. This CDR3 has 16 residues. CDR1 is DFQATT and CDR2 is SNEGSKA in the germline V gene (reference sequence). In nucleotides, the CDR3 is TGCAGTGCTACTCTAGGGGACAGGGGGAGCTACAATGAGCAGTTCTTC. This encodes CSATLGDRGSYNEQFF.

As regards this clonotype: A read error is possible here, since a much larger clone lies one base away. The CDR3 bases are TGCGTCAGCAGCCAGGGGGTGCGGAGCACTGAAGCTTTCTTT. Translated, it gives CVSSQGVRSTEAFF. The rearrangement uses TRBV5-1 and TRBJ1-1; TRBD1 matches 7 bases. Germline CDR1 is SGHRS and CDR2 is YFSETQ. The CDR3 extends over 14 amino acids.

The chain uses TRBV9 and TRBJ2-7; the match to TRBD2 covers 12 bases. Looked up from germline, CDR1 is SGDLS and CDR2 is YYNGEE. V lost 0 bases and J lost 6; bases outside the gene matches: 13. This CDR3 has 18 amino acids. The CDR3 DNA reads TGTGCCAGCAGCGTAGGACTAGCGGGAGACCAGCATGGGGGCGAGCAGTACTTC. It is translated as CASSVGLAGDQHGGEQYF.

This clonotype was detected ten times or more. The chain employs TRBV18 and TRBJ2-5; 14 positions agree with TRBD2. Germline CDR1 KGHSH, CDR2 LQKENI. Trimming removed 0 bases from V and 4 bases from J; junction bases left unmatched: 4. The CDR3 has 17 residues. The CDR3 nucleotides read TGTGCCAGCTCACCACCTGGACTAGCGGGAGGTGGAGAGACCCAGTACTTC. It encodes CASSPPGLAGGGETQYF. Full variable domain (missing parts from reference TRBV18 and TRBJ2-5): NAGVMQNPRHLVRRRGQEARLRCSPMKGHSHVYWYRQLPEEGLKFMVYLQKENIIDESGMPKERFSAEFPKEGPSILRIQQVVRGDSAAYFCASSPPGLAGGGETQYFGPGTRLLVL.

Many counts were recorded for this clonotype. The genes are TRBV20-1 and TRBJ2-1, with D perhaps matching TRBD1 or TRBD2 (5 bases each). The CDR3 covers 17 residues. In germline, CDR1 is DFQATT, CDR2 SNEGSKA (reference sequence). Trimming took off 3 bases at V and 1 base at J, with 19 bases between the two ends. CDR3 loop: CSASPLGAGLSYNEQFF. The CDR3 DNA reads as TGCAGTGCTAGCCCCTTAGGGGCGGGCCTTTCCTACAATGAGCAGTTCTTC.

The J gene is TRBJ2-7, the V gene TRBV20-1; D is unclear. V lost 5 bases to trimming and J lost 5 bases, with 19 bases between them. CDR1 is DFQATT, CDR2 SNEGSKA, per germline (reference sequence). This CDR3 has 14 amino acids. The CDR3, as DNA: TGCAGTGCTCTTACCTTTGGGCAATGGGACGAGCAGTACTTC. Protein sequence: CSALTFGQWDEQYF.

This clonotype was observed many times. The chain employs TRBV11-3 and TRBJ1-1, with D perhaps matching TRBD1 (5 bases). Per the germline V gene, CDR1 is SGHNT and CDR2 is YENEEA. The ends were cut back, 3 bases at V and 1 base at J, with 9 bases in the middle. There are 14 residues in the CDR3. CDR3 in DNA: TGTGCCAGCAGCTTGGGGGGGGAGAACACTGAAGCTTTCTTT. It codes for CASSLGGENTEAFF. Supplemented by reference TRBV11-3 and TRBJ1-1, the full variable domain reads EAGVVQSPRYKIIEKKQPVAFWCNPISGHNTLYWYLQNLGQGPELLIRYENEEAVDDSQLPKDRFSAERLKGVDSTLKIQPAELGDSAVYLCASSLGGENTEAFFGQGTRLTVV.

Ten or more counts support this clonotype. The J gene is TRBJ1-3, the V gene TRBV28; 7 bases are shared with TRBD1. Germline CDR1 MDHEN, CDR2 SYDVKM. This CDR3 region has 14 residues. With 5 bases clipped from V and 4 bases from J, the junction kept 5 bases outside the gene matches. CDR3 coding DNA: TGTGCCAGCAGTCGGAGGGGGCGAGGAAACACCATATATTTT. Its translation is CASSRRGRGNTIYF.

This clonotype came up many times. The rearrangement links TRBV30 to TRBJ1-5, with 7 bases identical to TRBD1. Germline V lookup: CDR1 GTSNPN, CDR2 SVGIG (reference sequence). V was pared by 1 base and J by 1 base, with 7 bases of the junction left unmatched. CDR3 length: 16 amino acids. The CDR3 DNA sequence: TGTGCCTGGAGTGGGGGGACAGTACTAAGCAATCAGCCCCAGCATTTT. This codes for CAWSGGTVLSNQPQHF. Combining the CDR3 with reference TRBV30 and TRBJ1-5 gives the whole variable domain SQTIHQWPATLVQPVGSPLSLECTVEGTSNPNLYWYRQAAGRGLQLLFYSVGIGQISSEVPQNLSASRPQDRQFILSSKKLLLSDSGFYLCAWSGGTVLSNQPQHFGDGTRLSIL.

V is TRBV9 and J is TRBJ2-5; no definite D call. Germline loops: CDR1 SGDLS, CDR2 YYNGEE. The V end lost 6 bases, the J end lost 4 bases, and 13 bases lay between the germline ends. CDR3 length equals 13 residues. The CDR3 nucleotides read TGTGCCAGCAACAGTCAGTGGGGAGAGACCCAGTACTTC. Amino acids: CASNSQWGETQYF.

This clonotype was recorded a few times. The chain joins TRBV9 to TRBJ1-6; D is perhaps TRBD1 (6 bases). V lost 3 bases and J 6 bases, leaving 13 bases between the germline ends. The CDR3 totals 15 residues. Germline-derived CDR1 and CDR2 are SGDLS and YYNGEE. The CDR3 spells CASSARTETNSPLHF. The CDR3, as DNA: TGTGCCAGCAGCGCCCGGACAGAGACTAATTCACCCCTCCACTTT.

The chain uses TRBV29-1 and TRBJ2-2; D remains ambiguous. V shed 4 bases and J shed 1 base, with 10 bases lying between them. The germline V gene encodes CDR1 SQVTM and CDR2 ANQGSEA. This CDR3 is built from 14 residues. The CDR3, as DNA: TGCAGCGTTGGATGGCCCAGGAACACCGGGGAGCTGTTTTTT. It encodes CSVGWPRNTGELFF.

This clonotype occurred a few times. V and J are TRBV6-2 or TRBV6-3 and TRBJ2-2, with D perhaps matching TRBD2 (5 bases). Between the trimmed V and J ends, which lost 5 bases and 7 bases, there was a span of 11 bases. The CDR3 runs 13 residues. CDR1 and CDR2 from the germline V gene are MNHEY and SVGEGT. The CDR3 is CASSEGPSGELFF. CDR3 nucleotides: TGTGCCAGCAGTGAGGGCCCCAGCGGGGAGCTGTTTTTT.

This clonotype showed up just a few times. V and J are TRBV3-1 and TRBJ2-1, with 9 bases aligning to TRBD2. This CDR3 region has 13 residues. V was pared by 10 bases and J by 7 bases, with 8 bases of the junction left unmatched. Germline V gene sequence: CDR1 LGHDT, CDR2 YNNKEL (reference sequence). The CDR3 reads CATGESGGNEQFF. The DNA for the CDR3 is TGTGCCACAGGGGAGAGCGGGGGGAATGAGCAGTTCTTC.

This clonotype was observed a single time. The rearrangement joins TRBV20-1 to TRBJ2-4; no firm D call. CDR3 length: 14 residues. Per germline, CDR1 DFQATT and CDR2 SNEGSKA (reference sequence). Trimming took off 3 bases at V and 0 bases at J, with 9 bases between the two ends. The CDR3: CSARSELAKNIQYF. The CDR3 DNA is TGCAGTGCTAGGTCTGAGCTAGCCAAAAACATTCAGTACTTC.

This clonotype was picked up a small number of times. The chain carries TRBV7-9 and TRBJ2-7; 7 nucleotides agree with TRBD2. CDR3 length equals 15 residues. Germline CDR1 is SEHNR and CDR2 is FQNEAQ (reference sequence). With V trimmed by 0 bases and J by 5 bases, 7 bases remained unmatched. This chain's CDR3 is CASSLAGLDPDEQYF. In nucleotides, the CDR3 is TGTGCCAGCAGCTTAGCTGGACTAGATCCAGACGAGCAGTACTTC.

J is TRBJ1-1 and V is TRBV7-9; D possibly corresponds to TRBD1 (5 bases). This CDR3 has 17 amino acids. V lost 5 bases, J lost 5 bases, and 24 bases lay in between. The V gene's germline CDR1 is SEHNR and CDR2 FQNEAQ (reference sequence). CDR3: CASSPLQGLTAETEAFF. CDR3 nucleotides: TGTGCCAGCAGCCCACTTCAGGGACTCACCGCAGAAACTGAAGCTTTCTTT. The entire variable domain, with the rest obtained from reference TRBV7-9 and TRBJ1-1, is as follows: DTGVSQNPRHKITKRGQNVTFRCDPISEHNRLYWYRQTLGQGPEFLTYFQNEAQLEKSRLLSDRFSAERPKGSFSTLEIQRTEQGDSAMYLCASSPLQGLTAETEAFFGQGTRLTVV.

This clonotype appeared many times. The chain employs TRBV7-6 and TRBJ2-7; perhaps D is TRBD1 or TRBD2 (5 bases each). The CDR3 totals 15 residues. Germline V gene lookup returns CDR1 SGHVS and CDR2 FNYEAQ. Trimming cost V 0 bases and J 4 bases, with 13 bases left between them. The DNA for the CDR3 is TGTGCCAGCAGCTTAGCGTTGGGGGAAAGTTACGAGCAGTACTTC. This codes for CASSLALGESYEQYF.

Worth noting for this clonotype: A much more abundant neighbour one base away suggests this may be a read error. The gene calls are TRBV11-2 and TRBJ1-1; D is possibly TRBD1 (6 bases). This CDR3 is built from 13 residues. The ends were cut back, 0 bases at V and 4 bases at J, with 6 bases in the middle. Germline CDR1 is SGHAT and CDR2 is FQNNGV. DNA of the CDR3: TGTGCCAGCAGCTTAGAACAGGGCACTGAAGCTTTCTTT. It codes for CASSLEQGTEAFF.

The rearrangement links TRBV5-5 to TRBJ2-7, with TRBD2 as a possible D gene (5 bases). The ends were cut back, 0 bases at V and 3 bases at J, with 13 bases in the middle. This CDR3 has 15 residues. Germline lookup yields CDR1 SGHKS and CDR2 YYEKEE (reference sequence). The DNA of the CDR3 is TGTGCCAGCAGCTTGGAGGACGGGGTTGGCTACGAGCAGTACTTC. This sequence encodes CASSLEDGVGYEQYF.

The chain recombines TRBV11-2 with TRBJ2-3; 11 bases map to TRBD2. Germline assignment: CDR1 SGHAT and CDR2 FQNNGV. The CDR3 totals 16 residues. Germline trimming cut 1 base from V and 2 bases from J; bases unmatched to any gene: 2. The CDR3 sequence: CASSLASGRSTDTQYF. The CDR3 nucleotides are TGTGCCAGCAGCTTAGCTAGCGGGAGGTCCACAGATACGCAGTATTTT.

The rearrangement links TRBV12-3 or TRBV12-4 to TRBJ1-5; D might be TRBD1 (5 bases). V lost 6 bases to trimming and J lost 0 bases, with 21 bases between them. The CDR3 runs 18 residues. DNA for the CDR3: TGTGCCAGCAGCCTCGCCGGGACGGACACGTATAGCAATCAGCCCCAGCATTTT. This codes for CASSLAGTDTYSNQPQHF.

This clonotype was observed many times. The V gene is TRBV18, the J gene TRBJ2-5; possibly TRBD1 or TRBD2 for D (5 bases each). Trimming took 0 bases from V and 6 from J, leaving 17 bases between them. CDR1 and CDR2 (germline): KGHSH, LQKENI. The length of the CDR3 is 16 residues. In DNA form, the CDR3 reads TGTGCCAGCTCACCACCGGGTGCCAGGGTCGGGAAGACCCAGTACTTC. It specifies CASSPPGARVGKTQYF.